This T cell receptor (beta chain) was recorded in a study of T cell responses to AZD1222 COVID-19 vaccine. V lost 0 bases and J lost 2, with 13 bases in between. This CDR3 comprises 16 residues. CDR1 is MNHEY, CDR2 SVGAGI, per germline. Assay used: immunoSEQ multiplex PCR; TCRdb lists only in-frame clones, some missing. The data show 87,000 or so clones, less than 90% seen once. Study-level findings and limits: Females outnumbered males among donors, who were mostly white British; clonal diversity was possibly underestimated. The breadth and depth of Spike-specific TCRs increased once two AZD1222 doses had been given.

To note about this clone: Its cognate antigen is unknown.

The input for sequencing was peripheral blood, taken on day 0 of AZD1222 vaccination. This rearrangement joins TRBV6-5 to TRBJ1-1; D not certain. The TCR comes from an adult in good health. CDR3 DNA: TGTGCCAGCAGTTACTCCAGGCTCGGAGGAAACACTGAAGCTTTCTTT. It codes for CASSYSRLGGNTEAFF.